This T cell receptor (beta chain) is from a study of OX40 agonist ivuxolimab in advanced cancers. Generated by immunoSEQ multiplex PCR, the TCRdb table keeps only in-frame clones and is missing some. Found here are approximately 39,000 clones, nearly 90% of them singletons; the top ten hold around 43%. The sequence was collected from an adult with an advanced solid tumor such as melanoma, head and neck, liver or kidney cancer. The material was CD4+ or CD8+ T cells sorted from blood, obtained in a trial of the OX40 agonist ivuxolimab.

The CDR3 loop reads CASSLSRGVSGANVLTF. DNA for the CDR3: TGTGCCAGCAGTTTATCCCGGGGAGTATCTGGGGCCAACGTCCTGACTTTC. The rearrangement uses TRBV27 and TRBJ2-6, with TRBD2 as a possible D gene (5 bases). Per germline, CDR1 MNHEY and CDR2 SMNVEV (reference sequence). This CDR3 is 17 amino acids long. The V gene lost 0 bases and the J gene lost 1 base, with 10 bases spanning the gap.